The 20 T cell receptor beta chains listed next were all sequenced from one sample in a study of T-cell memory formation after mild COVID-19. TCRdb analysed the 5' RACE reads with MiXCR anew, one entry per CDR3 protein. The sample holds about 320,000 distinct CDR3 sequences; 14% are singletons and the top ten take 21%. Sequenced material: PBMCs or a T cell subset sorted from them (not recorded which). The receptors derive from a young man who had mild COVID-19 (a few samples of this study predate the infection). Cell type and time point are not known.

This clonotype was seen at least ten times. The CDR3 reads CASSPSDNQPQHF. The DNA for the CDR3 is TGTGCCAGCTCACCCTCGGATAATCAGCCCCAGCATTTT. The V gene is TRBV18, the J gene TRBJ1-5; no firm D call. Germline assignment: CDR1 KGHSH and CDR2 LQKENI. Trimming pared 3 bases from V and 4 bases from J, leaving 7 bases between. This CDR3 spans 13 amino acids.

This clonotype was recorded at least ten times. The J gene is TRBJ2-6, the V gene TRBV5-6; no clear D. Germline V gene sequence: CDR1 SGHDT, CDR2 YYEEEE. The CDR3 runs to 14 residues. V was trimmed by 2 bases and J by 0 bases, leaving 3 bases between them. CDR3 amino acids: CASSLDSGANVLTF. The CDR3 region has the DNA TGTGCCAGCAGCTTAGACTCTGGGGCCAACGTCCTGACTTTC.

In its sample, this clonotype was seen many times. V and J are TRBV28 and TRBJ2-5; D not resolved. In germline, CDR1 is MDHEN, CDR2 SYDVKM. This CDR3 is built from 11 residues. V was shortened by 5 bases and J by 8 bases, with 9 bases between the two germline ends. The CDR3 reads CASSAKETQYF. The CDR3 nucleotides are TGTGCCAGCAGTGCGAAGGAAACCCAGTACTTC.

This clonotype has just a few counts. J is TRBJ1-2 and V is TRBV12-3 or TRBV12-4; D call uncertain. This CDR3 has 12 residues. V was cut by 3 bases and J by 5 bases, with 7 bases left in between. The CDR3 nucleotides read TGTGCCAGCAGTTTCGGGGATTATGGCTACACCTTC. Translating it yields CASSFGDYGYTF.

This chain joins TRBV20-1 and TRBJ2-6, with 13 bases that match TRBD2. CDR3 size: 16 residues. V shed 5 bases and J 0 bases; nucleotides not matched to a gene: 1. Germline V lookup: CDR1 DFQATT, CDR2 SNEGSKA (reference sequence). The CDR3 DNA is TGCAGTGCTCGGACTAGCGGGGGCTCTGGGGCCAACGTCCTGACTTTC. Its translation is CSARTSGGSGANVLTF.

There are a few counts of this clonotype. This chain connects TRBV6-5 to TRBJ2-2; D possibly corresponds to TRBD1 (6 bases). The CDR3 loop spans 16 amino acids. Per the germline V gene, CDR1 is MNHEY and CDR2 is SVGAGI. V gave up 4 bases and J gave up 0 bases, with 12 bases separating them. CDR3 loop: CASSSNRASNTGELFF. CDR3 DNA sequence: TGTGCCAGCAGTTCAAACAGGGCATCGAACACCGGGGAGCTGTTTTTT.

This clonotype was seen repeatedly, ten times or more. The gene calls are TRBV5-1 and TRBJ2-7; D might be TRBD2 (5 bases). V lost 4 bases and J 4 bases, leaving 15 bases between the germline ends. The germline gives CDR1 SGHRS, CDR2 YFSETQ. The CDR3 is 14 residues long. Here the CDR3 reads CASSASPGLYEQYF. In DNA form, the CDR3 reads TGCGCCAGCAGCGCCTCTCCGGGGTTGTACGAGCAGTACTTC. Complete variable domain (other parts from reference TRBV5-1 and TRBJ2-7): KAGVTQTPRYLIKTRGQQVTLSCSPISGHRSVSWYQQTPGQGLQFLFEYFSETQRNKGNFPGRFSGRQFSNSRSEMNVSTLELGDSALYLCASSASPGLYEQYFGPGTRLTVT.

This chain uses TRBV29-1 with TRBJ1-2; D is possibly TRBD1 (5 bases). The CDR3 totals 12 residues. Germline CDR1 reads SQVTM; CDR2 reads ANQGSEA. Between the trimmed V and J ends, which lost 3 bases and 4 bases, there was a span of 9 bases. The CDR3: CSVDRAIYGYTF. CDR3 sequence (DNA): TGCAGCGTTGACAGGGCCATCTATGGCTACACCTTC. The whole variable domain, remainder taken from reference TRBV29-1 and TRBJ1-2, is SAVISQKPSRDICQRGTSLTIQCQVDSQVTMMFWYRQQPGQSLTLIATANQGSEATYESGFVIDKFPISRPNLTFSTLTVSNMSPEDSSIYLCSVDRAIYGYTFGSGTRLTVV.

The chain combines TRBV6-5 with TRBJ2-2; TRBD1 aligns across 10 bases. After removal of 2 bases from V and 0 bases from J, the junction contained 6 bases not matched to a gene. CDR3 length: 18 residues. Germline V gene data show CDR1 as MNHEY and CDR2 as SVGAGI. CDR3 sequence: CASSYDGTGAPNTGELFF. CDR3 coding DNA: TGTGCCAGCAGTTACGACGGGACAGGGGCTCCGAACACCGGGGAGCTGTTTTTT.

CDR3 sequence reads: CAWSGDMRDEQYF. Here the CDR3 DNA reads TGTGCCTGGAGTGGGGACATGAGGGACGAGCAGTACTTC. The genes are TRBV30 and TRBJ2-7; TRBD1 might be the D (6 bases). The V gene lost 1 base and the J gene lost 5 bases, with 12 bases spanning the gap. This CDR3 is built from 13 residues. CDR1 and CDR2 from the germline V gene are GTSNPN and SVGIG (reference sequence).

This clonotype was counted a few times. The chain carries TRBV5-1 and TRBJ2-7, with 8 bases fitting TRBD2. Germline V gives CDR1 SGHRS, CDR2 YFSETQ. The CDR3 loop spans 13 amino acids. Losses at the gene ends were 0 bases for V and 4 bases for J; bases not matched to a gene: 0. CDR3: CASSLASGYEQYF. The DNA of the CDR3 is TGCGCCAGCAGCTTGGCTAGCGGGTACGAGCAGTACTTC.

This clonotype was seen a few times. The rearrangement uses TRBV5-1 and TRBJ2-1, with D perhaps TRBD1 (6 bases). Looked up from germline, CDR1 is SGHRS and CDR2 is YFSETQ. V gave up 1 base and J gave up 3 bases, with 14 bases separating them. The CDR3 contains 16 residues. CDR3 DNA sequence: TGCGCCAGCAGCTTGACCACAGGACAGTTCTACAATGAGCAGTTCTTC. This gives the protein CASSLTTGQFYNEQFF.

This clonotype has at least ten counts. The DNA of the CDR3 is TGCGCCAGCAGAACGGGTGTCTCTGGGGCCAACGTCCTGACTTTC. It yields the protein CASRTGVSGANVLTF. This chain links TRBV5-1 with TRBJ2-6; the D is unclear. The CDR3 extends over 15 amino acids. Between the trimmed V and J ends, which lost 5 bases and 0 bases, there was a span of 9 bases. CDR1 and CDR2 from the germline V gene are SGHRS and YFSETQ.

This clonotype was seen more than once but under ten times. The chain combines TRBV5-5 with TRBJ2-3, with 7 bases matching TRBD1. V was pared by 7 bases and J by 4 bases, with 6 bases of the junction left unmatched. CDR1 and CDR2 from the germline V gene are SGHKS and YYEKEE (reference sequence). This CDR3 is 13 amino acids long. CDR3 residues: CASDRAHPDTQYF. DNA of the CDR3: TGTGCCAGCGACAGGGCTCACCCAGATACGCAGTATTTT.

The rearrangement uses TRBV6-5 and TRBJ1-2; TRBD1 matches at 7 bases. V gave up 9 bases and J gave up 4 bases; unmatched junction bases: 17. This CDR3 comprises 16 residues. Per the germline V gene, CDR1 is MNHEY and CDR2 is SVGAGI. Here the CDR3 DNA reads TGTGCCAGTTGGGCGACAGGGCCCTACATCCTCTATGGCTACACCTTC. Its protein product is CASWATGPYILYGYTF.

The table lists this clonotype with a few counts. The chain joins TRBV28 to TRBJ2-5, with 11 bases aligning to TRBD1. Germline CDR1 MDHEN, CDR2 SYDVKM. CDR3 length: 14 residues. J was trimmed by 5 bases and V by 5 bases; bases with no gene match: 4. CDR3 protein: CASSRTGGYETQYF. The CDR3, as DNA: TGTGCCAGCAGTCGGACAGGGGGCTACGAGACCCAGTACTTC.

This clonotype was counted ten times or more. The V and J genes are TRBV6-5 and TRBJ2-7; TRBD1 is a possible D gene (6 bases). The germline V gene has CDR1 MNHEY and CDR2 SVGAGI. Trimming shortened V by 6 bases and J by 0 bases, and 12 bases separated the two germline ends. CDR3 size: 14 residues. The CDR3 spells CASRPRGGSYEQYV. The CDR3 DNA is TGTGCCAGCAGACCCAGGGGTGGCTCCTACGAGCAGTACGTC.

This clonotype was detected a few times. This chain links TRBV6-2 or TRBV6-3 with TRBJ1-5; TRBD1 matches at 9 bases. Germline-derived CDR1 and CDR2 are MNHEY and SVGEGT. V lost 6 bases to trimming and J lost 9 bases; unmatched junction nucleotides: 12. The CDR3 spans 15 residues. The CDR3 here is CASRGGQGRHSPQHF. CDR3 bases: TGTGCCAGCAGGGGGGGACAGGGTAGGCATTCGCCCCAGCATTTT.

In its sample, this clonotype was seen a few times. The CDR3 region has the DNA TGTGCCAGCAGCGGGACGGACCTTAGAAATGAGCAGTTCTTC. It translates to CASSGTDLRNEQFF. The chain joins TRBV5-6 to TRBJ2-1, with D possibly called TRBD1 or TRBD2 (5 bases each). The germline V gene encodes CDR1 SGHDT and CDR2 YYEEEE. V was trimmed by 4 bases and J by 7 bases, leaving 15 bases between them. The CDR3 spans 14 residues.

The chain couples TRBV7-2 to TRBJ2-5; 9 nucleotides line up with TRBD1. Germline V gene lookup returns CDR1 SGHTA and CDR2 FQGNSA. Germline trimming cut 7 bases from V and 1 base from J; bases unmatched to any gene: 7. This CDR3 contains 15 residues. The CDR3 is CASTPDRGRQETQYF. As DNA, the CDR3 is TGTGCCAGCACCCCGGACAGGGGCCGCCAAGAGACCCAGTACTTC.